This TCR beta chain was obtained from a study of cytomegalovirus exposure and HLA in healthy donors (dated by TCRdb to between 2016 and 2019). Regarding the complete study: An earlier analysis of some 600 of the donors reported over 250 Gb of sequence data and some 110 million unique TCR beta sequences obtained from about 200 million T cells. An early release that covered roughly 600 HLA-typed donors contained about 300 gigabases of sequencing data and 75 million to 100 million unique TCR sequences. Of the 300 to 500 genotyped donors, 81% were placed in the genetic ancestry cluster associated with self-reported Caucasian donors. The study aimed to test whether cataloging public T cell receptors could reveal signatures of past pathogen exposure. The study profiled the T cell repertoires of around 700 subjects by immunosequencing and related them to cytomegalovirus serostatus. A separate validation cohort of 100 to 150 different subjects was used in addition to the roughly 700-subject first cohort. The study combined high-throughput TCR immunosequencing, statistical association of individual TCRs with disease status, and machine learning to predict cytomegalovirus infection status. A later analysis re-analyzed previously published TCR beta repertoires from approximately 700 donors and added high-resolution HLA genotyping to study TCR occurrence patterns. The later analysis used no new phenotypic data to find candidate immune exposures, relying instead on TCR beta sequences and their occurrence across donors. An earlier analysis of 500 to 650 of the donors applied high-throughput TCR beta sequencing to assess whether each TCR beta V gene segment acted as functional or pseudogenic. Donor age, sex, ethnicity and CMV serostatus were collected together with the repertoire data. In a later genetic analysis, genome-wide SNP genotypes for 398 of the 666 donors were used, and that subset was treated as a discovery cohort. Every discovery cohort repertoire had been produced on one sequencing platform. HLA typing covered class I and class II loci at four-digit resolution. Typing coverage differed by locus: A, B, C, DRB1 and DQB1 were typed in roughly 620-630 donors, DQA1 in 522, DPA1 in approximately 600, and DPB1 in 400 to 490. A handful of DR-DQ haplotypes were handled as single units for association and clustering because linkage in the cohort was strong. Among some 400 genotyped donors of the cohort, an average of around 240,000 unique TCR beta nucleotide sequences was sequenced per donor, of which about 18% were non-productive. Points the paper makes about the study in general: Because HLA typing was missing for some donors at each locus, association tests included only the typed subset. Most CMV-associated TCR beta chains appeared to be HLA-restricted in a later analysis, and the HLA associations seemed to be driven largely by CMV exposure. Several of the top co-occurrence clusters appeared to be linked to parvovirus B19, influenza, CMV and Epstein-Barr virus, according to a later analysis. When HLA alleles, especially DR and DQ, strongly co-occurred, TCR associations were difficult to assign to individual alleles. Some IMGT-functional V segments, including TRBV6-2 and TRBV6-3, could not be told apart with the 87-base-pair reads, so those segments were excluded. At a false discovery rate of 0.05, a later analysis linked some 17,000 TCR beta sequences to specific HLA alleles. The cohort was sequenced for TCR beta chains only, and without alpha or paired-chain data the features that could be detected were limited. Linkage disequilibrium might explain the correlated functional status among segregating V segments, but an unknown experimental factor could not be ruled out. The classifier was reported to diagnose cytomegalovirus status with high specificity and sensitivity in both the original and validation cohorts. A group of highly shared sequence variants was considered likely to be a technical artifact of the sequencing pipeline. The authors suggested that the approach could potentially be generalized to other disease states and immunological phenotypes. In the study, 150 to 200 TCR beta chains were listed as associated with cytomegalovirus. A few of the identified cytomegalovirus-associated TCR beta chains were confirmed in vitro to be specific for cytomegalovirus antigens. Most TCR sequences were seen in very few donors, while some public TCRs were found in many individuals. A later analysis found that HLA-associated TCR beta chains were more clonally expanded and had lower generation probabilities than equally common non-associated chains. The presence/absence analyses assumed that sequencing depth was roughly uniform across donors, and that assumption may not be true. The only immune exposure information available for the cohort was CMV serostatus. Broadly in line with IMGT annotations, most TCR beta V segments showed up in productive rearrangements about 87% or about 30% of the time in an earlier analysis of around 600 of the donors. V-gene and J-gene trimming of TCR beta chains was associated with a missense DCLRE1C variant in a later genetic analysis, and the association was replicated in an independent cohort. Because counts were too low, about 18 rarely observed V segments, including chromosome 9 orphons, were left out of the earlier analysis of 587 of the donors. A later analysis found that TCR association rates varied across HLA loci, with DRB1 alleles showing the most associated TCRs and HLA-C alleles the fewest. In a later genetic analysis, fewer N-insertions in productive TCRs were reported among donors in an Asian-associated ancestry cluster than the roughly 670-donor mean. A further reported finding was that TCR beta sequences accurately predicted the HLA-A and HLA-B alleles for most subjects in the first cohort.

With respect to this clone: It lacks a known antigen. No base-level quality is on record; no much larger clone is a single base apart.

The germline V gene encodes CDR1 LNHDA and CDR2 SQIVND (reference sequence). V and J are truncated by 6 bases and 4 bases respectively, leaving an intervening sequence of 7 bases. The CDR3, cysteine through phenylalanine, is 11 amino acids long. The DNA shown is the 33-base CDR3, in frame from base 1. The cohort consisted of more than 650 healthy bone marrow donors. All cohort members were sampled while nominally healthy, although unrecorded immune exposures were likely present. The donor was CMV seronegative and was included in the group of 352 seronegative cohort members. A peripheral blood sample was provided by each donor, and peripheral blood mononuclear cells were used for TCR beta sequencing. The Qiagen DNeasy Blood Extraction Kit was used to extract genomic DNA from the blood cell samples. Library preparation was by the immunoSEQ multiplex PCR assay. A mixture of 60 forward primers for TCR Vbeta segments and 13 reverse primers for TCR Jbeta segments was used in the multiplex PCR. The CDR3 region of rearranged TCR beta genes was amplified from genomic DNA with a multiplex PCR assay. The Illumina HiSeq System was used to sequence the amplified TCR beta libraries as 87-base-pair reads. In the authors' own workflow: Across the 640 or so repertoires, a later analysis counted roughly 84 million unique TCR beta chains, roughly 11 million of which were shared by at least two donors. Raw reads were error-corrected and collapsed into unique sequences with a nearest-neighbor algorithm that merged closely related sequences to remove PCR and sequencing errors. V, D and J gene segments were assigned by aligning CDR3 sequences to IMGT reference sequences. For a sequence to be retained, a match of at least six nucleotides to both a V gene segment and a J gene segment was required. A rearrangement counted as productive if the CDR3 had no stop codons and remained in frame with V and J, and every other rearrangement counted as non-productive. CDR3 was defined by IMGT convention, running from the second conserved V-encoded cysteine to the conserved J-encoded phenylalanine. The earlier analysis of about 590 of the donors excluded sequences that lacked an unambiguous match to a single V gene segment. An earlier analysis of some 610 of the donors called V segments functional above 56.7% productive rearrangements and segregating when the between-donor standard deviation exceeded 5%. A statistical classification framework was built to diagnose cytomegalovirus status from the catalog of TCR beta chain sequences. In a later analysis, V and J genes were assigned by comparing TCR nucleotide sequences against IMGT/GENE-DB human TR gene sequences. The TCRdist pipeline was used in a later analysis to assign CDR3 sequences and most-parsimonious VDJ recombination scenarios. In a later analysis, every TCR beta chain was defined by the combination of its CDR3 amino acid sequence and its V-gene family, and reads without a unique V-gene family were dropped. A later analysis removed 600 or so highly shared, low-generation-probability nucleotide sequences to deal with suspected cross-contamination and a sequencing artifact. For each public chain, a later analysis derived a clonal expansion index from normalized ranks of inferred template counts within each repertoire. A later analysis computed generation probabilities with a VDJ recombination model fitted to out-of-frame rearrangements, and checked the results against IGoR. In a later analysis, hypergeometric tests were used to score TCR-TCR, TCR-HLA and TCR-CMV co-occurrence, with a repertoire-size bias correction applied to TCR pairs. To estimate false discovery rates, a later analysis permuted the HLA or CMV assignments 20 times. In a later analysis, co-occurring TCRs were grouped with DBSCAN, and TCRdist sequence similarity was added when clustering was performed within HLA-allele-positive subsets. Co-occurrence clustering excluded repertoires with fewer than 30,000 or more than 120,000 public chains, plus five with anomalous nucleotide sharing. TCRdb mirrors the immuneACCESS table, restricted to in-frame sequences. Some clones are absent from its copies; in checked studies, under half trace to an unresolved V gene, and the reason for the others is unknown. V, J and clone size are those of that table, while D and trimming were read from the DNA. Counted in this sample were about 180,000 clones; over 65% of them appeared once. The top ten clones comprise 2.4% of the sample.

The sequence came from a man aged 60-69 years in good health and CMV-seronegative. Sequences were obtained from PBMCs. The chain is assembled from TRBV19 and TRBJ2-7; a weak D assignment points to TRBD1 (6 bases agree). In nucleotide form, the sequence is TGTGCCAGTAGACAGGGATACGAGCAGTACTTC. The translation is CASRQGYEQYF.